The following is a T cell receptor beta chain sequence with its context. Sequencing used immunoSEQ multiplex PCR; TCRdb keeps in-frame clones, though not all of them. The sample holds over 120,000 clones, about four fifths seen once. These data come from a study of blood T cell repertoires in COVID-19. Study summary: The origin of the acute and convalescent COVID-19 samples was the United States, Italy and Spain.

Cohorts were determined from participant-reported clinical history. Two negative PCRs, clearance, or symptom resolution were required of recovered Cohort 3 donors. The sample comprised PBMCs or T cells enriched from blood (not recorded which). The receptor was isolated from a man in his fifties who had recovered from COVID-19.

The chain's CDR3 is CASSPWDRGGGTEAFF. Here the CDR3 DNA reads TGTGCCAGCAGCCCCTGGGACAGGGGTGGGGGAACTGAAGCTTTCTTT. The chain has TRBV7-9 and TRBJ1-1, with 10 bases aligning to TRBD1. This CDR3 is 16 amino acids long. V shed 5 bases, J shed 5 bases, and the junction held 11 bases outside the gene matches. Germline CDR1 and CDR2: SEHNR and FQNEAQ (reference sequence).